This T cell receptor beta chain comes out of a study of tumor and adjacent non-tumor tissue in lung cancer. Study as a whole: Histology: eleven to twelve adenocarcinoma, a couple of squamous cell carcinoma, 1 small cell lung cancer. The patients, some ten men and several women, were roughly 30 to 85 with stage I to III disease.

TCRbeta libraries were built with three rounds of nested PCR, modified from ARM-PCR. TCRdb re-called the multiplex PCR reads with MiXCR, one entry per CDR3 protein. The table has about 110,000 distinct CDR3 sequences, under 90% seen once; the top ten hold 22%. As to this clonotype: One end of the junction does not line up with germline, which may come from a read error.

This sample's RNA came from whole unsorted tissue. Newly diagnosed lung cancer patients had thoracic surgery in China, August–November 2014, without prior chemotherapy. Sequencing was done on a sample of lung tumor tissue. The receptor was derived from a man in his 70s with non-small cell lung cancer.

The CDR3 loop is CSSSPFYSGGSDTQYF. The CDR3 bases are TGCTCCAGCAGCCCCTTTTATTCGGGGGGCTCGGATACGCAATATTTT. The rearrangement joins TRBV5-1 to TRBJ2-3; D perhaps matches TRBD2 (7 bases). The length of the CDR3 is 16 residues. CDR1 and CDR2 (germline): SGHRS, YFSETQ. Full variable domain (rest looked up from reference TRBV5-1 and TRBJ2-3): KAGVTQTPRYLIKTRGQQVTLSCSPISGHRSVSWYQQTPGQGLQFLFEYFSETQRNKGNFPGRFSGRQFSNSRSEMNVSTLELGDSALYLCSSSPFYSGGSDTQYFGPGTRLTVL.